This TCR beta chain was captured in a study of control samples from healthy donors and cancer patients. In germline, CDR1 is MNHEY, CDR2 SVGEGT. CDR3 length equals 14 residues. The germline V and J ends were trimmed by 5 bases and 4 bases, with 14 bases remaining between them. Sequencing used immunoSEQ multiplex PCR; TCRdb keeps in-frame clones, though not all of them. The sample holds more than 150,000 clones, 92% seen once. This clonotype originated in a woman aged 25-40 years in good health. The material sequenced was blood. The rearrangement joins TRBV6-2 or TRBV6-3 to TRBJ1-1, with D perhaps TRBD1 (5 bases). CDR3 nucleotide sequence: TGTGCCAGCAGTCTCGGGGGGTCGTTCACTGAAGCTTTCTTT. Translating gives CASSLGGSFTEAFF.